This T cell receptor (beta chain) was captured in a study of T-cell reconstitution after alpha-beta-depleted transplantation in children. Germline values: CDR1 SGHRS, CDR2 YFSETQ. J gave up 3 bases and V 4 bases, and 4 bases lay outside the gene matches. CDR3 length equals 14 residues. Unique molecular identifiers were used in preparing the TCRbeta library. TCRdb recomputed calls from the PCR reads with MiXCR, one row per CDR3 protein. Among about a million distinct CDR3 sequences listed, about 29% were seen once. This clonotype has ten or more counts. The clonotype comes from a boy in the first two years of life who had a stem cell transplant for SCID, so the T cells may come from the graft donor. The chain uses TRBV5-1 and TRBJ2-1; the match to TRBD1 covers 7 bases. The sample in question was PBMCs, mostly from graft donor cells, obtained 360 days after TCRalphabeta/CD19-depleted stem cell transplant. The CDR3 DNA sequence: TGCGCCAGCAGCCCAGGACAGGTCTACAATGAGCAGTTCTTC. Amino acids: CASSPGQVYNEQFF.